Presented here are 22 T cell receptor beta chains from one specimen sequenced in a study of blood T cell repertoires in COVID-19. This table comes from immunoSEQ multiplex PCR, and its TCRdb copy is limited to in-frame clones, with some not included. The data show about 220,000 clones, approximately 88% seen once. The material sequenced was PBMCs or T cells enriched from blood (not recorded which). These TCRs come from a woman aged 35 to 49 with acute COVID-19.

The genes are TRBV24-1 and TRBJ2-3; D is unclear. The V gene lost 5 bases and the J gene lost 6 bases, with 8 bases spanning the gap. Germline CDR1 reads KGHDR; CDR2 reads SFDVKD. This CDR3 spans 12 amino acids. Here the CDR3 DNA reads TGTGCCACCAGTGCGGCCAGGGATACGCAGTATTTT. This encodes CATSAARDTQYF.

The DNA for the CDR3 is TGTGCCAGCAGCCCCCCACGGAGGGTGAACACTGAAGCTTTCTTT. This codes for CASSPPRRVNTEAFF. V gene TRBV9 combines with J gene TRBJ1-1; D not resolved. CDR1 is SGDLS, CDR2 YYNGEE, per germline. CDR3 length: 15 amino acids. Trimming removed 4 bases from V and 0 bases from J, with 13 bases in between.

V and J are TRBV18 and TRBJ2-7; 11 bases are a match to TRBD2. Germline V lookup: CDR1 KGHSH, CDR2 LQKENI. The CDR3 spans 17 residues. V was clipped by 3 bases and J by 3 bases; unmatched bases: 10. CDR3 DNA sequence: TGTGCCAGCTCACCCCTTGGACTAGCGGGTTCCGGCTACGAGCAGTACTTC. This sequence encodes CASSPLGLAGSGYEQYF.

V is TRBV7-2 and J is TRBJ2-2, with D maybe TRBD2 (7 bases). V was pared by 7 bases and J by 6 bases, with 18 bases between. CDR1 is SGHTA, CDR2 FQGNSA, per germline. The CDR3 has 15 residues. Here the CDR3 DNA reads TGTGCCAGCAACTCAGAAAGGGGGGGAGCCGGGGAGCTGTTTTTT. Translating gives CASNSERGGAGELFF.

The V call is TRBV13, the J call TRBJ2-3, with TRBD1 as a possible D gene (5 bases). The CDR3 is 14 residues long. CDR1 and CDR2 (germline): PRHDT, FYEKMQ (reference sequence). Trimming cost V 1 base and J 6 bases, with 11 bases left between them. CDR3 sequence (DNA): TGTGCCAGCAGCTTAGAGGTCCCAGGGGATACGCAGTATTTT. Amino acid sequence: CASSLEVPGDTQYF.

A word on this clone: Germline is not matched at one junction end, which may reflect a read error. The gene calls are TRBV7-2 and TRBJ1-6; tentative D call: TRBD1 (6 bases). Germline V CDR1 and CDR2: SGHTA, FQGNSA. The CDR3 is 14 amino acids. CDR3 bases: TGTGCCAGCAGCTTAACCAGGGGTAATTCACTCCTCCACTTT. Translating gives CASSLTRGNSLLHF.

V usage is TRBV2 and J usage is TRBJ1-5, with TRBD1 matching 9 bases. CDR1 is SNHLY, CDR2 FYNNEI, per germline. This CDR3 contains 17 residues. V lost 6 bases and J lost 0; bases outside the gene matches: 9. CDR3: CASRARGTGNSNQPQHF. The CDR3 nucleotides read TGTGCCAGCAGAGCTAGAGGGACAGGGAATAGCAATCAGCCCCAGCATTTT.

This clone has only one observation. V usage is TRBV20-1 and J usage is TRBJ2-3, with D uncertain. Deletions cut 5 bases from V and 6 bases from J, with 9 bases between. CDR3 length equals 11 residues. Germline CDR1 and CDR2: DFQATT and SNEGSKA (reference sequence). CDR3 sequence reads: CSALRSDTQYF. The CDR3 coding sequence is TGCAGTGCTCTGAGGTCGGATACGCAGTATTTT.

This clone was seen once. V is TRBV3-1 (or the pseudogene TRBV3-2) and J is TRBJ2-7; a possible D gene is TRBD2 (5 bases). V was shortened by 4 bases and J by 9 bases, with 13 bases between the two germline ends. The germline CDR1 and CDR2 sequences are LGHDT and YNNKEL (reference sequence). The CDR3 length is 12 residues. The CDR3 bases are TGTGCCAGCAGCCCCGGCGGGCTGGGGCAGTACTTC. Translated: CASSPGGLGQYF.

The gene calls are TRBV9 and TRBJ2-7; 7 bases align to TRBD1. Germline CDR1 reads SGDLS; CDR2 reads YYNGEE. CDR3 length: 14 amino acids. Trimming removed 3 bases from V and 5 bases from J; junction bases left unmatched: 8. The DNA for the CDR3 is TGTGCCAGCAGCGCTGGACAGGTACCGAACGAGCAGTACTTC. Its translation: CASSAGQVPNEQYF.

CDR3 bases: TGTGCCAGCAGCCCGGGGGGATCCTACAATGAGCAGTTCTTC. This gives the protein CASSPGGSYNEQFF. The J gene is TRBJ2-1, the V gene TRBV2; 7 bases map to TRBD2. V was clipped by 6 bases and J by 1 base; unmatched bases: 3. There are 14 residues in the CDR3. The V gene's germline CDR1 is SNHLY and CDR2 FYNNEI.

For this clone: Other DNA sequences from this sample encode an identical CDR3 as well. The CDR3 DNA reads TGTGCCAGCTCACCAGGGCGTCTCTCCTACAATGAGCAGTTCTTC. It translates to CASSPGRLSYNEQFF. The V gene is TRBV18, the J gene TRBJ2-1; the D is unclear. The germline V gene encodes CDR1 KGHSH and CDR2 LQKENI. The CDR3 length is 15 residues. V lost 2 bases and J 0 bases, leaving 8 bases between the germline ends.

The V gene is TRBV6-1, the J gene TRBJ2-3; TRBD2 aligns across 13 bases. This CDR3 spans 16 amino acids. Trimming took 5 bases from V and 7 from J; bases not matched to a gene: 9. The V gene's germline CDR1 is MNHNS and CDR2 SASEGT. CDR3 sequence: CASSKGLAGEGYTQYF. Written as DNA, the CDR3 is TGTGCCAGCAGTAAAGGACTAGCGGGAGAGGGATATACGCAGTATTTT.

The V and J genes are TRBV9 and TRBJ2-1; 8 nucleotides line up with TRBD1. This CDR3 spans 12 amino acids. Germline V gene data show CDR1 as SGDLS and CDR2 as YYNGEE. The V and J ends lost 4 bases and 15 bases, in that order; junction bases with no gene match: 9. The CDR3 spells CASSPGQGVSFF. The CDR3 DNA reads as TGTGCCAGCAGCCCCGGACAGGGAGTCTCGTTCTTC.

The V and J genes are TRBV3-1 (or the pseudogene TRBV3-2) and TRBJ2-7, with 11 bases aligning to TRBD2. The trim removed 4 bases at V and 5 bases at J, leaving 13 bases unmatched. Germline V CDR1 and CDR2: LGHDT, YNNKEL (reference sequence). The CDR3 runs to 17 residues. The CDR3 loop is CASSRHPGLAETDEQYV. Here the CDR3 DNA reads TGTGCCAGCAGCCGACACCCGGGACTAGCGGAGACGGACGAGCAGTACGTC.

The V gene is TRBV28, the J gene TRBJ2-3, with 9 bases aligning to TRBD2. V was pared by 5 bases and J by 6 bases, with 9 bases of the junction left unmatched. Germline-derived CDR1 and CDR2 are MDHEN and SYDVKM. The CDR3 loop spans 15 amino acids. CDR3 in DNA: TGTGCCAGCAGTCAGGGCGGGGGGGCCGCGGATACGCAGTATTTT. Translating gives CASSQGGGAADTQYF.

The chain uses TRBV19 and TRBJ2-3, with 13 nucleotides matching TRBD2. V was pared by 5 bases and J by 10 bases, with 6 bases of the junction left unmatched. CDR1 is LNHDA, CDR2 SQIVND, per germline (reference sequence). The CDR3 length is 14 residues. CDR3 bases: TGTGCCAGTAGTCTCGGACTAGCGGGAGACCCGCAGTATTTT. Protein: CASSLGLAGDPQYF.

V and J are TRBV11-2 and TRBJ1-3; unclear D gene. Germline loops: CDR1 SGHAT, CDR2 FQNNGV. CDR3 size: 15 residues. The V gene lost 5 bases and the J gene lost 3 bases, with 14 bases spanning the gap. For the CDR3, the DNA is TGTGCCAGCAGCCCCGGCGGCATCAGTGGAAACACCATATATTTT. Translating gives CASSPGGISGNTIYF.

V gene TRBV30 combines with J gene TRBJ2-2, with 8 bases that match TRBD2. This CDR3 comprises 14 residues. Unmatched junction bases numbered 2, after V lost 4 bases and J lost 1 base. From germline, CDR1 is GTSNPN and CDR2 SVGIG (reference sequence). CDR3 amino acids: CAWKGTRNTGELFF. In nucleotides, the CDR3 is TGTGCCTGGAAAGGGACTAGGAACACCGGGGAGCTGTTTTTT.

The chain employs TRBV6-2 or TRBV6-3 and TRBJ2-3; no reliable D call. Trimming took 5 bases from V and 1 from J, leaving 10 bases between them. This CDR3 contains 14 residues. CDR1 MNHEY and CDR2 SVGEGT come from the germline V gene. CDR3 residues: CASSNSRGTDTQYF. The CDR3 coding sequence is TGTGCCAGCAGTAATAGCCGTGGCACAGATACGCAGTATTTT.

A few counts support this clone. The chain joins TRBV7-8 to TRBJ1-2, with D possibly being TRBD1 (5 bases). The CDR3 is 15 amino acids. Germline V CDR1 and CDR2: SGHVS, FQNEAQ. Trimming took 0 bases from V and 8 from J, leaving 16 bases between them. The DNA of the CDR3 is TGTGCCAGCAGCTTAGCGGGGGGACCCTCCTTGGGCTACACCTTC. Amino acid sequence: CASSLAGGPSLGYTF.

V usage is TRBV19 and J usage is TRBJ1-1; no firm D call. The CDR3 sequence is 13 residues long. CDR1 and CDR2 from the germline V gene are LNHDA and SQIVND (reference sequence). V was pared by 10 bases and J by 3 bases, with 15 bases between. The DNA for the CDR3 is TGTGCCACCAACCCCCAGGAAGACACTGAAGCTTTCTTT. It yields the protein CATNPQEDTEAFF.